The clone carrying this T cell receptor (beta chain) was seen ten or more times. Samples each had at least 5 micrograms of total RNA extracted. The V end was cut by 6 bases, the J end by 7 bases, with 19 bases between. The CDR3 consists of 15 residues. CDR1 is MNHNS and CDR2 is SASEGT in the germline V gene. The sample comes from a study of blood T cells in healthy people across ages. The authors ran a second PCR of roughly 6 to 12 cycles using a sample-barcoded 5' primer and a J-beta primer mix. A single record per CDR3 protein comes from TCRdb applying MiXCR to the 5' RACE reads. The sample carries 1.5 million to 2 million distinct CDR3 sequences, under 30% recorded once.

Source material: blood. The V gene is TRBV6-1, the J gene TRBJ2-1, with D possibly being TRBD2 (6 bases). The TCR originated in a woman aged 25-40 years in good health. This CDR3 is CASRSGGAWGNEQFF. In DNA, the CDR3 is TGTGCCAGCAGGAGTGGCGGGGCCTGGGGGAATGAGCAGTTCTTC.